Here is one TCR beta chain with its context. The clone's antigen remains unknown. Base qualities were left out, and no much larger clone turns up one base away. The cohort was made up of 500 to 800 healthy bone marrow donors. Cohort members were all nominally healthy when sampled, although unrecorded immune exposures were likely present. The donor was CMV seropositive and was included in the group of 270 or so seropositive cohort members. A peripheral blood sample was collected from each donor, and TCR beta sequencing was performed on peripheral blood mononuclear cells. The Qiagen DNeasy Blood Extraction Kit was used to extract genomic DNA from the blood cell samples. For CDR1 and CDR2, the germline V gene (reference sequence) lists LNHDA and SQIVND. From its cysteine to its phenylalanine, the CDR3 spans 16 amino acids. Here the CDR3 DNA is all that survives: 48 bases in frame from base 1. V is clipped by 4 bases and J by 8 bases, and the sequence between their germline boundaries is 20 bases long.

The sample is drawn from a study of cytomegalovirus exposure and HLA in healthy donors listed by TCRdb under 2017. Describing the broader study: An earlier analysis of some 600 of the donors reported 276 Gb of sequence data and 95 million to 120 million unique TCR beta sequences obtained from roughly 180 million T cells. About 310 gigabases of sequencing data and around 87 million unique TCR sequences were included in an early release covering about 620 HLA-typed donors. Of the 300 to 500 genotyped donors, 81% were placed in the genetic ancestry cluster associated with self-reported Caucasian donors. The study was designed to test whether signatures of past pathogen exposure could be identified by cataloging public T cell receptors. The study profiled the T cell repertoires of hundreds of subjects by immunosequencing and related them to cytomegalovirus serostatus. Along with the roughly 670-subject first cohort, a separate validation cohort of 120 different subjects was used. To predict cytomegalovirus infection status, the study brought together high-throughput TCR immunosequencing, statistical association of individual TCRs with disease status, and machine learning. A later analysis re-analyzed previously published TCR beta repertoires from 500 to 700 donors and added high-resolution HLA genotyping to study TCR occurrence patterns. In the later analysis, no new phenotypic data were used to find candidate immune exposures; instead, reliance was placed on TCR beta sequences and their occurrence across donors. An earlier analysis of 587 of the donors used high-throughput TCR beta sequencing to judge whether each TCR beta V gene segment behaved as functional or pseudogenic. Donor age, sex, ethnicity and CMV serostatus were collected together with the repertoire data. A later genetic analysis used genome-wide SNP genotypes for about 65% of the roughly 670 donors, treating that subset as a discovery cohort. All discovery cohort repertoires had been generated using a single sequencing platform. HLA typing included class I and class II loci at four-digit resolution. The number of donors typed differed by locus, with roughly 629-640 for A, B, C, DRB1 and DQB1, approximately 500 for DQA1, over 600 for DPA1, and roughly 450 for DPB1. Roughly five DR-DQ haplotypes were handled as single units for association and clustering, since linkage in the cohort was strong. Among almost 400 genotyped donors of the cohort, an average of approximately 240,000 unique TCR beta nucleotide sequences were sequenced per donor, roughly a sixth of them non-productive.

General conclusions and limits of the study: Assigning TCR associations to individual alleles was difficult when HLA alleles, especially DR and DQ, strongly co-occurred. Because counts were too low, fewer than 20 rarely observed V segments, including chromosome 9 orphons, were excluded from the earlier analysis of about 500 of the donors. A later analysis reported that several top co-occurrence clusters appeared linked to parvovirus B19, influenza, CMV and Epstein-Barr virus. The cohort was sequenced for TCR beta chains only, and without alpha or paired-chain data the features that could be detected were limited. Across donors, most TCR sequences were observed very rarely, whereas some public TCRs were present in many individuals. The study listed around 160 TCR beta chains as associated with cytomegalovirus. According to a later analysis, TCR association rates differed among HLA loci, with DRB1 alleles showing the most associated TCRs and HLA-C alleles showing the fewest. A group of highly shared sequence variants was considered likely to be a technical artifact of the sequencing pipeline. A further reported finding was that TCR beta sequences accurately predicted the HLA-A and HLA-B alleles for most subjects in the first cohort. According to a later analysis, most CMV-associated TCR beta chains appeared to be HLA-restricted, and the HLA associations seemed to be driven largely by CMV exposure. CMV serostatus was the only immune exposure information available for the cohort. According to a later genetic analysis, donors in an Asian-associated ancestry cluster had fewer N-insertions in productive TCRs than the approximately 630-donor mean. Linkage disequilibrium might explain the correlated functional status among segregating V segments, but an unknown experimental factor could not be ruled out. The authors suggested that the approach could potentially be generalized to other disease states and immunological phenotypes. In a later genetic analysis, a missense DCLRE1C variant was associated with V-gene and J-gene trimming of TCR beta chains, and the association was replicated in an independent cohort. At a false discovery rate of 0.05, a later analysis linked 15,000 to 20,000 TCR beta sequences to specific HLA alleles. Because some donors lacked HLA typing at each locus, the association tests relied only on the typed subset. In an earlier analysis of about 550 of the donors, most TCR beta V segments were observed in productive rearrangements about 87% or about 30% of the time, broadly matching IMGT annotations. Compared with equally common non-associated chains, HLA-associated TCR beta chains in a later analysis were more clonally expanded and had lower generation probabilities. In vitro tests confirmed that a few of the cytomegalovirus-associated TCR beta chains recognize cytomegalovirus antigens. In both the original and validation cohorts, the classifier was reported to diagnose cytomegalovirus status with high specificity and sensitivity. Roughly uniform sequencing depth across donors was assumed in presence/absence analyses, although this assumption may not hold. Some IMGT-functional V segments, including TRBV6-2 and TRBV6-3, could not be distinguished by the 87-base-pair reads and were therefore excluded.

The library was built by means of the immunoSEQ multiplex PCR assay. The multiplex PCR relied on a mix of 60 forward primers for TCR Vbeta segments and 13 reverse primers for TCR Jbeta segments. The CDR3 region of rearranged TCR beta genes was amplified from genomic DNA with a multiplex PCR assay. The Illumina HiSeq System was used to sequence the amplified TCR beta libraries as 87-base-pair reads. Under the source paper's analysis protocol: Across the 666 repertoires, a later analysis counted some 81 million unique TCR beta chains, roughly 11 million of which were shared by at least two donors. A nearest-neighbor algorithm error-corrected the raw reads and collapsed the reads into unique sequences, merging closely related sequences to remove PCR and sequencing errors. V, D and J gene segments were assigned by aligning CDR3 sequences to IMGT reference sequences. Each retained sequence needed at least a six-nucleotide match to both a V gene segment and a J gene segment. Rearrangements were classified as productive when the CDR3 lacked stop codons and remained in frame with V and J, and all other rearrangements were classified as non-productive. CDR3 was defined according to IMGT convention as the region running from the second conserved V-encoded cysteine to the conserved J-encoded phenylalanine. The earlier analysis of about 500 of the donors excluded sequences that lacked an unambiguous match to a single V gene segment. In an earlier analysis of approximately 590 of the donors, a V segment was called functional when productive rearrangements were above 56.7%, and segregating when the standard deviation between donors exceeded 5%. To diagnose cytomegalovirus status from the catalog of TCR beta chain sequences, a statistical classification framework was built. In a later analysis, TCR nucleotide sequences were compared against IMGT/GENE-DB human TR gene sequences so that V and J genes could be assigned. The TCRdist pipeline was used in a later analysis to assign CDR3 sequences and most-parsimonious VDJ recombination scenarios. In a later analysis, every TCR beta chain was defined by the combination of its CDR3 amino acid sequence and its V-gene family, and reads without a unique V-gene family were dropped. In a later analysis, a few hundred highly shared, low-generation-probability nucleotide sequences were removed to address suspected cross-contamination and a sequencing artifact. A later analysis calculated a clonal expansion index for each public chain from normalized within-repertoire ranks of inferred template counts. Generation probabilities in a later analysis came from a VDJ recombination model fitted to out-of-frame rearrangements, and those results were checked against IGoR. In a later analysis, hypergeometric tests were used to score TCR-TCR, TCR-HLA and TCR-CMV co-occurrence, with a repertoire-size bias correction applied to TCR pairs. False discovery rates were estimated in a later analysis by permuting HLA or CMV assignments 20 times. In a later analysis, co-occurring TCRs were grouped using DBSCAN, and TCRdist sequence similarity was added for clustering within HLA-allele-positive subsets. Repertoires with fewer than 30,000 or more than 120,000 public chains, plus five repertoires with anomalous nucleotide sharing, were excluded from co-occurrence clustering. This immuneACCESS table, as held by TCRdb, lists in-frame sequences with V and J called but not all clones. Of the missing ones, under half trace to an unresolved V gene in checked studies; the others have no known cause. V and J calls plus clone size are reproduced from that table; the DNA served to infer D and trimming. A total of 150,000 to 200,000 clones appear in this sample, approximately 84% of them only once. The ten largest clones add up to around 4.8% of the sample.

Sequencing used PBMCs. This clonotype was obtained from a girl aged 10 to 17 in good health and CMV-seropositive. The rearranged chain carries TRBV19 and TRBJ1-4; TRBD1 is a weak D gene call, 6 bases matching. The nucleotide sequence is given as TGTGCCAGTAGTACCGGTTACCGAGGGGGTGGAGAAAAACTGTTTTTT. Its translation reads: CASSTGYRGGGEKLFF.